The 14 T cell receptor beta chains below all came from one sample that was sequenced in a study of low-dose radiotherapy and immunotherapy resistance in tumors. Described time point: after trial treatment. As to treatment: LDRT plus nivolumab, ipilimumab, low-dose cyclophosphamide and aspirin (RACIN trial). Both TCRalpha and TCRbeta chains were reverse transcribed with V-gene-specific primers. TCR amplification used 20 PCR cycles, a constant-region primer and a V-primer adapter. One entry per CDR3 protein, called by TCRdb with MiXCR from the reads. The table shows 100,000 or so distinct CDR3 sequences, with around 21% occurring only once. The material was PBMCs, obtained after low-dose radiotherapy plus immunotherapy. Receptors originate from a male donor with prostate cancer.

The table lists this clonotype with many counts. The J gene is TRBJ1-6, the V gene TRBV6-6; 10 bases map to TRBD1. The V segment lost 7 bases and the J segment 8 bases; nucleotides outside the gene matches: 11. Germline CDR1 is MNHNY and CDR2 is SVGAGI (reference sequence). This CDR3 has 16 amino acids. The CDR3 DNA follows: TGTGCCAGCATCTCAACAGGCGACAGGGGGCATTCACCCCTCCACTTT. The encoded protein is CASISTGDRGHSPLHF.

This clonotype was counted at least ten times. In DNA form, the CDR3 reads TGTGCCAGTAGTCCGGCGGGGGGCACCGGGGAGCTGTTTTTT. Translating gives CASSPAGGTGELFF. The chain has TRBV19 and TRBJ2-2, with 8 bases identical to TRBD2. The ends lost 5 bases at V and 4 bases at J; junction bases unmatched: 3. The CDR3 totals 14 residues. Germline V gene sequence: CDR1 LNHDA, CDR2 SQIVND (reference sequence).

Many counts were recorded for this clonotype. V usage is TRBV2 and J usage is TRBJ2-2; 9 nucleotides match TRBD1. The CDR3 sequence is 15 residues long. Germline-derived CDR1 and CDR2 are SNHLY and FYNNEI. Trimming at V came to 5 bases and at J to 7 bases, leaving 8 bases not matched to a gene. CDR3 region: CASSRLTGGGGELFF. CDR3 in DNA: TGTGCCAGCAGTCGGCTAACAGGGGGCGGCGGGGAGCTGTTTTTT.

This clonotype was seen repeatedly, ten times or more. The V gene is TRBV7-9, the J gene TRBJ2-1; D might be TRBD2 (5 bases). Trimming cost V 0 bases and J 10 bases, with 10 bases left between them. Germline CDR1 and CDR2: SEHNR and FQNEAQ (reference sequence). CDR3 length: 13 residues. CDR3 bases: TGTGCCAGCAGCTTAGCGAGGGAGTGGGAGCAGTTCTTC. Protein: CASSLAREWEQFF.

This clonotype has just a few counts. The chain carries TRBV20-1 and TRBJ1-1, with no clear D. CDR3 length: 14 residues. V dropped 6 bases and J dropped 0 bases, with 14 bases sitting between them. Germline loops: CDR1 DFQATT, CDR2 SNEGSKA (reference sequence). The CDR3 reads CSAGPLTMNTEAFF. CDR3 sequence (DNA): TGCAGTGCAGGGCCGCTAACCATGAACACTGAAGCTTTCTTT.

The V gene is TRBV18, the J gene TRBJ1-5; 7 bases fit TRBD1. The CDR3 totals 16 residues. Germline V lookup: CDR1 KGHSH, CDR2 LQKENI. The ends lost 2 bases at V and 4 bases at J; junction bases unmatched: 8. The CDR3 spells CASSPGTAGLNQPQHF. The DNA for the CDR3 is TGTGCCAGCTCACCAGGGACAGCGGGATTAAATCAGCCCCAGCATTTT.

This clonotype was recorded at least ten times. This chain uses TRBV7-2 with TRBJ2-5; D may match TRBD1 or TRBD2 (5 bases each). Germline CDR1 reads SGHTA; CDR2 reads FQGNSA. The CDR3 has 16 amino acids. Trimming removed 1 base from V and 5 bases from J, with 17 bases in between. The CDR3 coding sequence is TGTGCCAGCAGCTTAGAGGCCTCTCCCGGGGCGGAGACCCAGTACTTC. This codes for CASSLEASPGAETQYF.

The CDR3 DNA is TGTGCCAGCAGCTTCACTACAGGGGGTAGGACAGATACGCAGTATTTT. It is translated as CASSFTTGGRTDTQYF. The chain carries TRBV7-2 and TRBJ2-3; 8 nucleotides agree with TRBD1. The CDR3 covers 16 residues. CDR1 is SGHTA and CDR2 is FQGNSA in the germline V gene. V was clipped by 3 bases and J by 3 bases; unmatched bases: 8.

This clonotype has at least ten counts. The CDR3 nucleotides are TGCGCCAGCAGCTGGGGGGTGTTTGGCTACACCTTC. Its translation: CASSWGVFGYTF. This chain uses TRBV5-1 with TRBJ1-2; perhaps TRBD1 as D (5 bases). Germline-derived CDR1 and CDR2 are SGHRS and YFSETQ. The V end was cut by 3 bases, the J end by 7 bases, with 10 bases between. The CDR3 is made up of 12 amino acids. The whole variable domain, filled in from reference TRBV5-1 and TRBJ1-2, reads KAGVTQTPRYLIKTRGQQVTLSCSPISGHRSVSWYQQTPGQGLQFLFEYFSETQRNKGNFPGRFSGRQFSNSRSEMNVSTLELGDSALYLCASSWGVFGYTFGSGTRLTVV.

This clonotype was detected many times. J is TRBJ1-3 and V is TRBV6-5; no clear D. This CDR3 has 15 amino acids. In germline, CDR1 is MNHEY, CDR2 SVGAGI. V dropped 5 bases and J dropped 0 bases, with 11 bases sitting between them. The CDR3 here is CASSPNRDSGNTIYF. CDR3 DNA: TGTGCCAGCAGTCCCAACCGGGACTCTGGAAACACCATATATTTT.

The sample holds many counts of this clonotype. The rearrangement links TRBV28 to TRBJ1-1; perhaps TRBD1 as D (5 bases). Germline V gene data show CDR1 as MDHEN and CDR2 as SYDVKM. This CDR3 has 15 residues. The V end lost 8 bases, the J end lost 3 bases, and 19 bases lay between the germline ends. CDR3 region: CASRLLGPRDTEAFF. The DNA for the CDR3 is TGTGCCAGCCGATTACTGGGTCCCAGGGACACTGAAGCTTTCTTT.

A word on this clonotype: A far larger clone is just one base off, so this is likely a read error. The chain is built from TRBV5-4 and TRBJ2-5; D not resolved. V was pared by 7 bases and J by 11 bases, with 15 bases between. Germline V gene sequence: CDR1 SGHNT, CDR2 YYREEE (reference sequence). The CDR3 extends over 11 amino acids. DNA of the CDR3: TGTGCCAGCCACGGCCGGGTTGAGCAGTACTTC. Translated: CASHGRVEQYF.

Many counts were recorded for this clonotype. The chain carries TRBV13 and TRBJ2-3, with D possibly being TRBD1 (5 bases). Germline CDR1 and CDR2: PRHDT and FYEKMQ (reference sequence). The V and J ends lost 5 bases and 0 bases respectively, with 15 bases between them. The CDR3 consists of 16 residues. The CDR3 here is CASSPRLGLSTDTQYF. CDR3 bases: TGTGCCAGCAGCCCCCGTTTGGGGCTAAGCACAGATACGCAGTATTTT.

This clonotype was detected many times. J is TRBJ2-7 and V is TRBV30; D is undetermined. Trimming stripped 4 bases from V and 6 bases from J, with 10 bases between. The CDR3 extends over 11 amino acids. CDR1 and CDR2 from the germline V gene are GTSNPN and SVGIG (reference sequence). The CDR3 is CAWMRPGEQYF. Written as DNA, the CDR3 is TGTGCCTGGATGAGACCCGGCGAGCAGTACTTC.